The rows below give T cell receptor beta chains drawn from one sample of a study of T cells after yellow fever vaccination. TCRdb re-called the 5' RACE reads through MiXCR, storing one row per CDR3 protein. Altogether under 700,000 distinct CDR3 sequences are present, roughly a sixth being singletons, with the ten largest covering 17%. The sequencing used PBMCs, collected about 5 days after the first yellow fever vaccination. Receptors were obtained from a man aged 18 to 30 who received the YFV17D yellow fever vaccine. The CDR3 runs from the conserved cysteine through the conserved F or W. Each record gives: CDR3 DNA, CDR3 protein, V gene, clone size, D gene, J gene. A D gene is named only where the DNA matches it firmly. Size tells how often a clone was seen (once, few, many) or the class of an expanded clone, and some rows leave it out.

TGTGCCAGCAGTGAATATGGCGGCAGATCTGCTGGGGCCAACGTCCTGACTTTC CASSEYGGRSAGANVLTF TRBV6-1 NA NA TRBJ2-6
TGTGCCAGCAGTTTAGCGCTCAGTAACACTGAAGCTTTCTTT CASSLALSNTEAFF TRBV12-3/TRBV12-4 few NA TRBJ1-1
TGTGCCAGCAGTAAAGCCGGGACAGGGGTAAATGAGCAGTTCTTC CASSKAGTGVNEQFF TRBV12-3/TRBV12-4 NA TRBD1 TRBJ2-1
TGTGCCAGCAGCTTAGACTCTAGCATAACAGATACGCAGTATTTT CASSLDSSITDTQYF TRBV11-3 few NA TRBJ2-3
TGTGCCAGCAGCTTGATAACAGGGGATTATGGCTACACCTTC CASSLITGDYGYTF TRBV5-6 NA TRBD1 TRBJ1-2
TGTGCCAGTAGTATTGGCAGGCTTGGAGGCGATGAAAAACTGTTTTTT CASSIGRLGGDEKLFF TRBV19 NA NA TRBJ1-4
TGTGCCAGCAGCTTAAGGGGTAGCGGGGGGGCATATACGCAGTATTTT CASSLRGSGGAYTQYF TRBV5-6 NA TRBD2 TRBJ2-3
TGTGCCAGCTCCCAGGGACAGTACAATGAGCAGTTCTTC CASSQGQYNEQFF TRBV18 few TRBD1 TRBJ2-1
TGTGCCAGCAGTGACAGGGCCGAGACCCAGTACTTC CASSDRAETQYF TRBV2 NA NA TRBJ2-5
TGTGCCAGCTCCCTAAGGGGCAGGGGTGGCTACACCTTC CASSLRGRGGYTF TRBV12-3/TRBV12-4 NA NA TRBJ1-2
TGTGCCAGCAGTCCCCCCCCAGGCCCCGGGGAGCTGTTTTTT CASSPPPGPGELFF TRBV12-3/TRBV12-4 NA NA TRBJ2-2
TGTGCCAGCAGACCCCGGGGCTACGAGCAGTACTTC CASRPRGYEQYF TRBV2 few NA TRBJ2-7
TGTGCCACCAGTGAGTCTAGCGGGGGACCTCAAGAGACCCCGTACTTC CATSESSGGPQETPYF TRBV24-1 once TRBD2 TRBJ2-5
TGTGCCAGCAGAACAGAGAATTCTGGAAACACCATATATTTT CASRTENSGNTIYF TRBV6-1 NA NA TRBJ1-3
TGCGCCAGCAGCCAGGGGTATAGTGGGAATGAGCAGTTCTTC CASSQGYSGNEQFF TRBV4-3 few NA TRBJ2-1
TGCGCCAGCAGCCCAGGGACTAGCGGTCAGGCCGGGGAGCTGTTTTTT CASSPGTSGQAGELFF TRBV5-1 NA TRBD2 TRBJ2-2